This T cell receptor beta chain originates from a study of shared clonotypes between healthy human individuals. Libraries were prepared by immunoSEQ multiplex PCR; TCRdb keeps only in-frame clonotypes and omits some of them. The sample holds over 400,000 clones, approximately 78% seen once. Sequenced material: PBMCs. The receptor's source is a woman aged 40 to 55 in good health. Some clones in this sample may be carry-over from other donors' samples.

This chain's CDR3 is CASSTWAQETQYF. In DNA form, the CDR3 reads TGTGCCAGCAGTACGTGGGCCCAAGAGACCCAGTACTTC. The chain links TRBV6-5 to TRBJ2-5; D is ambiguous. This CDR3 spans 13 amino acids. Germline V gene lookup returns CDR1 MNHEY and CDR2 SVGAGI. The V end lost 5 bases, the J end lost 1 base, and 8 bases lay between the germline ends.